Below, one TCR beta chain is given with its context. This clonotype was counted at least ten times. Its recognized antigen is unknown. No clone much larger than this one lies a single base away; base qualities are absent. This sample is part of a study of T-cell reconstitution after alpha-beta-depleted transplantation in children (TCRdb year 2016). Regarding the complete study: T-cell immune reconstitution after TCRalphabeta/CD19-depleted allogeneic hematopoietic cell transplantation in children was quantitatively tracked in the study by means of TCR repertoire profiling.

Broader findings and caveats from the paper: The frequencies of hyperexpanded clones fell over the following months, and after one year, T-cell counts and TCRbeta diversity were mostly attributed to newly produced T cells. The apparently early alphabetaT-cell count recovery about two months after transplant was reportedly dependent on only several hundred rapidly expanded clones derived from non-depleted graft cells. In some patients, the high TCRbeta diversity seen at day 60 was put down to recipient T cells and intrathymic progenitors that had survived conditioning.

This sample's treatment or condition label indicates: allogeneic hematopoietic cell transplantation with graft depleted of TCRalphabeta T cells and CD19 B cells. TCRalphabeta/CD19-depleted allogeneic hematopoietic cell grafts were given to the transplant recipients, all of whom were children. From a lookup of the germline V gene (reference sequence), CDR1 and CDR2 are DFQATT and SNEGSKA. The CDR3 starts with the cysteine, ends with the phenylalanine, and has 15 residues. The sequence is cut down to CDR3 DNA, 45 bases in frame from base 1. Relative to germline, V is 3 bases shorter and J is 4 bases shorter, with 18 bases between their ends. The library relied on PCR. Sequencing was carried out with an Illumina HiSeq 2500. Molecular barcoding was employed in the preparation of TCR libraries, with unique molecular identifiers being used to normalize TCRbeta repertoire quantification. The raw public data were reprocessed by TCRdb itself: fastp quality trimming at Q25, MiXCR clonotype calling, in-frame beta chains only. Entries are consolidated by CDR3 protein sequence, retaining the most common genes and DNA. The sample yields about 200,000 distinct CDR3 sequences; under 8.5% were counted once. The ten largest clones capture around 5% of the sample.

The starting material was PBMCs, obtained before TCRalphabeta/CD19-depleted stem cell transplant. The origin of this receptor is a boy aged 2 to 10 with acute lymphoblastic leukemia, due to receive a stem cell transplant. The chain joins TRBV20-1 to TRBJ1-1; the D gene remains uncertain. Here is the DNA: TGCAGTGCTAGGTTCGTGAAGGGCCGAAGCACTGAAGCTTTCTTT. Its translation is CSARFVKGRSTEAFF.